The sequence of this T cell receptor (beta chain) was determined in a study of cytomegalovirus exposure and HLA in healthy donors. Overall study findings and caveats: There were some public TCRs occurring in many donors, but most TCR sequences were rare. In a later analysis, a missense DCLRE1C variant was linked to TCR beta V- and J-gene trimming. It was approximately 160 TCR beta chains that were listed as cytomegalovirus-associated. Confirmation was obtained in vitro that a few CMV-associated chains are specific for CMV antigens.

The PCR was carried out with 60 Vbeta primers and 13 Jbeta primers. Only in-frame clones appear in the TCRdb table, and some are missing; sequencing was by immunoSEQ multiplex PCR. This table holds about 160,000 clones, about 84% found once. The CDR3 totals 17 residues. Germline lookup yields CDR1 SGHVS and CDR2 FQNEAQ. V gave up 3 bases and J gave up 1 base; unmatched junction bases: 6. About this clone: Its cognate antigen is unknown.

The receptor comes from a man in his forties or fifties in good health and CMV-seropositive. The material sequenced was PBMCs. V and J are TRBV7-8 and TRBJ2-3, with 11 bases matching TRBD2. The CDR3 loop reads CASSFPTSGGRTDTQYF. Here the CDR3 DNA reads TGTGCCAGCAGCTTCCCCACTAGCGGGGGCCGCACAGATACGCAGTATTTT.